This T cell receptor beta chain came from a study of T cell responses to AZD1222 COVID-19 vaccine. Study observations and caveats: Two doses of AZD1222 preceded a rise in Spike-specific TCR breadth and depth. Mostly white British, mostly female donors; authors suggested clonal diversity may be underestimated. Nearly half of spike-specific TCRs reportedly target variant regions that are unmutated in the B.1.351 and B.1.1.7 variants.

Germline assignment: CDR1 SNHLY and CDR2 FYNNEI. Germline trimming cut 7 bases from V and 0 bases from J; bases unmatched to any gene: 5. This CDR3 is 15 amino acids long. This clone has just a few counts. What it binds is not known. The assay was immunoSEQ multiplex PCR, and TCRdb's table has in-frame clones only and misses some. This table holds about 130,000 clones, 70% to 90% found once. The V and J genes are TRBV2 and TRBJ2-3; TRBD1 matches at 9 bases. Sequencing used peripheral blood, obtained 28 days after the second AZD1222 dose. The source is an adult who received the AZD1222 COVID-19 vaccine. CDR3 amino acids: CASIGTGPSTDTQYF. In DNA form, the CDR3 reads TGTGCCAGCATCGGGACAGGGCCTAGCACAGATACGCAGTATTTT. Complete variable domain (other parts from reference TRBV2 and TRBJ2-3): EPEVTQTPSHQVTQMGQEVILRCVPISNHLYFYWYRQILGQKVEFLVSFYNNEISEKSEIFDDQFSVERPDGSNFTLKIRSTKLEDSAMYFCASIGTGPSTDTQYFGPGTRLTVL.